Shown below are 9 T cell receptor beta chains from a single sample sequenced in a study of blood T cell repertoires in COVID-19. The table came from immunoSEQ multiplex PCR; TCRdb's copy has only in-frame clones and leaves some out. The sample holds about 270,000 clones; about 91% are singletons and the top ten take around 2.5%. Sequences were obtained from peripheral blood. The source is a person under 35 with COVID-19, enrolled during active disease.

The chain recombines TRBV28 with TRBJ2-3; D possibly corresponds to TRBD2 (5 bases). V was cut by 6 bases and J by 6 bases, with 22 bases left in between. Germline CDR1 MDHEN, CDR2 SYDVKM. This CDR3 spans 16 amino acids. In nucleotides, the CDR3 is TGTGCCAGCAGCGCATTACTAGGACCAAGAACCGATACGCAGTATTTT. This sequence encodes CASSALLGPRTDTQYF.

The chain is built from TRBV10-1 and TRBJ2-3; D is uncertain. Trimming shortened V by 3 bases and J by 2 bases, and 9 bases separated the two germline ends. The CDR3 extends over 14 amino acids. CDR1 and CDR2 (germline): WNHNN, SYGVQD (reference sequence). As DNA, the CDR3 is TGCGCCAGCAGTGATGAGGATTACACAGATACGCAGTATTTT. As protein: CASSDEDYTDTQYF.

This clone has a single count. V and J are TRBV7-2 and TRBJ2-3, with D perhaps TRBD2 (5 bases). Trimming stripped 0 bases from V and 1 base from J, with 5 bases between. CDR1 and CDR2 from the germline V gene are SGHTA and FQGNSA. The CDR3 has 14 amino acids. This CDR3 reads CASSLAGGTDTQYF. DNA for the CDR3: TGTGCCAGCAGCTTAGCGGGAGGCACAGATACGCAGTATTTT. The full variable domain, completed using reference TRBV7-2 and TRBJ2-3, is GAGVSQSPSNKVTEKGKDVELRCDPISGHTALYWYRQSLGQGLEFLIYFQGNSAPDKSGLPSDRFSAERTGGSVSTLTIQRTQQEDSAVYLCASSLAGGTDTQYFGPGTRLTVL.

V gene TRBV7-8 combines with J gene TRBJ2-7; TRBD1 agrees at 9 bases. This CDR3 region has 15 residues. After removal of 5 bases from V and 2 bases from J, the junction contained 7 bases not matched to a gene. Germline CDR1 SGHVS, CDR2 FQNEAQ. DNA for the CDR3: TGTGCCAGCAGCACCCCCGGGACAGGGACCTACGAGCAGTACTTC. This gives the protein CASSTPGTGTYEQYF.

V is TRBV19 and J is TRBJ1-5, with D possibly being TRBD1 (5 bases). CDR3 size: 13 residues. The V end lost 5 bases, the J end lost 5 bases, and 10 bases lay between the germline ends. Germline assignment: CDR1 LNHDA and CDR2 SQIVND (reference sequence). The CDR3 is CASSSGYYQPQHF. CDR3 in DNA: TGTGCCAGTAGTTCAGGGTATTATCAGCCCCAGCATTTT.

The V and J genes are TRBV24-1 and TRBJ2-3, with 7 bases matching TRBD2. The CDR3 is made up of 15 amino acids. The V and J ends lost 4 bases and 2 bases, in that order; junction bases with no gene match: 5. The germline CDR1 and CDR2 sequences are KGHDR and SFDVKD. CDR3 amino acids: CATSDSSGITDTQYF. The CDR3 region has the DNA TGTGCCACCAGTGACTCTAGCGGTATCACAGATACGCAGTATTTT.

This clone appeared once. The V gene is TRBV6-4, the J gene TRBJ2-3; no clear D gene. With 2 bases removed from V and 0 bases from J, the gap between germline ends came to 6 bases. The CDR3 has 14 residues. From germline, CDR1 is MRHNA and CDR2 SNTAGT. CDR3 bases: TGTGCCAGCAGTGACGGCGGTAGCACAGATACGCAGTATTTT. It translates to CASSDGGSTDTQYF.

The CDR3 here is CATSRTATDQPQHF. DNA for the CDR3: TGTGCCACCAGTCGGACAGCTACTGATCAGCCCCAGCATTTT. This chain joins TRBV24-1 and TRBJ1-5; D is perhaps TRBD1 (6 bases). The V gene's germline CDR1 is KGHDR and CDR2 SFDVKD. The CDR3 is 14 residues long. The V end was cut by 6 bases, the J end by 5 bases, with 13 bases between.

The chain couples TRBV5-5 to TRBJ2-3, with 8 nucleotides matching TRBD2. The CDR3 loop spans 14 amino acids. Germline CDR1 and CDR2: SGHKS and YYEKEE (reference sequence). The trim removed 7 bases at V and 2 bases at J, leaving 6 bases unmatched. The CDR3: CASVTGGYTDTQYF. In nucleotides, the CDR3 is TGTGCCAGCGTTACGGGAGGGTACACAGATACGCAGTATTTT.